This T cell receptor (beta chain) was captured in a study of shared clonotypes between healthy human individuals. Naive CD8 cells comprised CD45RO-negative, CCR7-positively selected cells, excluding terminally differentiated effector memory CD45RA+ cells. This CDR3 contains 15 residues. Germline lookup yields CDR1 LNHDA and CDR2 SQIVND (reference sequence). V was shortened by 4 bases and J by 1 base, with 13 bases between the two germline ends. Clones were sequenced by immunoSEQ multiplex PCR, and TCRdb holds only the in-frame ones, with some missing. The table lists around 2,000,000 clones, 85% to 95% of them singletons.

This sequence joins TRBV19 and TRBJ1-1; no clear D. This clonotype was sampled from a young man in good health. Some clones in this sample may be carry-over from other donors' samples. Sequenced sample: naive CD8+ T cells from PBMCs. CDR3 sequence reads: CASSTLRHRNTEAFF. The CDR3 DNA is TGTGCCAGTAGTACCCTCCGACACCGGAACACTGAAGCTTTCTTT.